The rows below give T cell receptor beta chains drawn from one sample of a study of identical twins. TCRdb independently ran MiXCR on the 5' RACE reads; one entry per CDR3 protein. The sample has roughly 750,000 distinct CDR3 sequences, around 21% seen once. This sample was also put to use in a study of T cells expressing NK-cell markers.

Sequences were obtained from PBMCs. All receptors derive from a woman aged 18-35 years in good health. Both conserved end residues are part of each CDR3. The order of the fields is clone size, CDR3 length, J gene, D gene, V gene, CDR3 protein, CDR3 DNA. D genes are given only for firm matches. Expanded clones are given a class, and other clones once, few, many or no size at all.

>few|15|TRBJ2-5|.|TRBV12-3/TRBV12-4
CASSPLGRGGETQYF
TGTGCCAGCAGTCCATTAGGACGGGGTGGGGAGACCCAGTACTTC
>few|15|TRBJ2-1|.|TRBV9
CASSVAARGYNEQFF
TGTGCCAGCAGCGTAGCCGCGCGGGGTTACAATGAGCAGTTCTTC
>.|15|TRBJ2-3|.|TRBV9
CASSAVGSLPDTQYF
TGTGCCAGCAGCGCTGTTGGATCGCTTCCAGATACGCAGTATTTT
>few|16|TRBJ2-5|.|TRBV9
CASSVGTRGDQETQYF
TGTGCCAGCAGCGTGGGGACAAGGGGCGACCAAGAGACCCAGTACTTC
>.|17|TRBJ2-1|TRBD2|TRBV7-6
CASSPGGSGGLRNEQFF
TGTGCCAGCAGCCCCGGAGGGAGCGGGGGGCTGAGGAATGAGCAGTTCTTC
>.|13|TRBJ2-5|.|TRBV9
CASSYRADETQYF
TGTGCCAGCAGTTACAGGGCCGACGAGACCCAGTACTTC
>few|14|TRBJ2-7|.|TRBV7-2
CASSLASAAYEQYF
TGTGCCAGCAGCTTAGCATCCGCCGCCTACGAGCAGTACTTC
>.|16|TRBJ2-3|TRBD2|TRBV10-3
CAISEGLAGGEDTQYF
TGTGCCATCAGTGAGGGGCTAGCGGGGGGCGAAGATACGCAGTATTTT
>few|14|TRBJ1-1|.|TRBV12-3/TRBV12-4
CASTLGHPNTEAFF
TGTGCCAGCACCTTGGGTCATCCGAACACTGAAGCTTTCTTT
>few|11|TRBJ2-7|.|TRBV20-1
CSAQGKGEQYF
TGCAGTGCCCAGGGGAAAGGGGAGCAGTACTTC
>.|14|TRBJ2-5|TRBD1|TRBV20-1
CSAGGTATQETQYF
TGCAGTGCTGGTGGGACAGCTACGCAAGAGACCCAGTACTTC
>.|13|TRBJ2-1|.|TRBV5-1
CASKGQTRNEQFF
TGCGCCAGCAAGGGCCAAACCAGGAATGAGCAGTTCTTC
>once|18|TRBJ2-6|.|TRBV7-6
CASSLGQSFGSGANVLTF
TGTGCCAGCAGCTTAGGACAGTCTTTTGGGTCTGGGGCCAACGTCCTGACTTTC
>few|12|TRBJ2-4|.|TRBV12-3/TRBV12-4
CASSSPADIQYF
TGTGCCAGCAGTTCCCCCGCGGACATTCAGTACTTC
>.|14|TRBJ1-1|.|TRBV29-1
CSVLSLTGNTEAFF
TGCAGCGTTTTGTCCCTCACCGGGAACACTGAAGCTTTCTTT
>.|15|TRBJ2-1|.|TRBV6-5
CASSYGAGRNNEQFF
TGTGCCAGCAGTTACGGGGCAGGACGAAACAATGAGCAGTTCTTC
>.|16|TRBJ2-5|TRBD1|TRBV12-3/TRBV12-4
CASSSSHLTGGETQYF
TGTGCCAGCAGTTCTTCCCACCTGACAGGGGGAGAGACCCAGTACTTC
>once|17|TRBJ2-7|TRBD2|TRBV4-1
CASSPRLASSSSYEQYF
TGCGCCAGCAGTCCTAGACTAGCGTCCTCAAGCTCCTACGAGCAGTACTTC
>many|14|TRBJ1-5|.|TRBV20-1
CSASGRGRNQPQHF
TGCAGTGCTAGTGGTAGGGGGAGAAATCAGCCCCAGCATTTT
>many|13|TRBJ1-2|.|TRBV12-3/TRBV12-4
CASSPRQLYGYTF
TGTGCCAGCAGCCCGCGACAGTTATATGGCTACACCTTC
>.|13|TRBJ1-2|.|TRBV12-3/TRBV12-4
CASSLSYGYGYTF
TGTGCCAGCAGTTTATCATATGGCTATGGCTACACCTTC
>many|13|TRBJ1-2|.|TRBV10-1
CASSESTGYGYTF
TGCGCCAGCAGTGAGTCGACGGGATATGGCTACACCTTC
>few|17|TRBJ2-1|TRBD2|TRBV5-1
CASSLGTSGGMQNEQFF
TGCGCCAGCAGCCTCGGGACTAGCGGGGGGATGCAAAATGAGCAGTTCTTC
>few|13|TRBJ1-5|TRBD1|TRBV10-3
CAISGQGDQPQHF
TGTGCCATCAGCGGACAGGGGGATCAGCCCCAGCATTTT
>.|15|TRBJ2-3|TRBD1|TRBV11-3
CASSMGQGSTDTQYF
TGTGCCAGCAGCATGGGACAGGGATCCACAGATACGCAGTATTTT
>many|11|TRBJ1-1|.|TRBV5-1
CASFPGMRAFF
TGCGCCAGCTTCCCGGGGATGAGAGCTTTCTTT
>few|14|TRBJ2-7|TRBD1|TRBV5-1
CASSHRDSRYEQYF
TGCGCCAGCAGCCACCGGGACAGCCGATACGAGCAGTACTTC
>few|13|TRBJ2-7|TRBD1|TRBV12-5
CASGTGLLNEQYF
TGTGCTAGTGGGACAGGGCTTTTAAACGAGCAGTACTTC
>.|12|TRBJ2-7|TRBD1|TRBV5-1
CASSGGQGARYF
TGCGCCAGCAGCGGGGGACAGGGAGCAAGGTACTTC
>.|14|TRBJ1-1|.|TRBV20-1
CSAREYRVNTEAFF
TGCAGTGCTAGAGAGTACAGGGTGAACACTGAAGCTTTCTTT
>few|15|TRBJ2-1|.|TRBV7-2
CASSPWAGNYNEQFF
TGTGCCAGCAGCCCCTGGGCGGGGAACTACAATGAGCAGTTCTTC
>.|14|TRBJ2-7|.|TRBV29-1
CSVEGSTGRGEQYF
TGCAGCGTTGAAGGCTCGACAGGACGGGGCGAGCAGTACTTC
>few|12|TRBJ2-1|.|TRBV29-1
CSAEASGPLGFF
TGCAGCGCCGAGGCTTCCGGGCCCCTCGGGTTCTTC